The 30 T cell receptor beta chains below were found in one sample sequenced in a study of cytomegalovirus exposure and HLA in healthy donors. 13 Jbeta primers and 60 Vbeta primers were used for the PCR. Profiling relied on immunoSEQ multiplex PCR, and the TCRdb table lists in-frame clones only, not all of them. The sample comprises 120,000 or so clones, 74% of which are singletons, and 3.5% to 4.5% rests with the top ten. Material: PBMCs. The receptors stem from a man between 40 and 49 years old in good health and CMV-seropositive.

This clone appeared once. The gene calls are TRBV19 and TRBJ1-5; D might be TRBD1 (5 bases). CDR1 and CDR2 (germline): LNHDA, SQIVND (reference sequence). The CDR3 is 13 amino acids. V dropped 10 bases and J dropped 7 bases, with 17 bases sitting between them. The CDR3 here is CATQWGRAQPQHF. For the CDR3, the DNA is TGTGCCACTCAATGGGGCAGGGCACAGCCCCAGCATTTT. The whole variable domain, remainder taken from reference TRBV19 and TRBJ1-5, is DGGITQSPKYLFRKEGQNVTLSCEQNLNHDAMYWYRQDPGQGLRLIYYSQIVNDFQKGDIAEGYSVSREKKESFPLTVTSAQKNPTAFYLCATQWGRAQPQHFGDGTRLSIL.

V is TRBV30 and J is TRBJ1-4, with 7 bases fitting TRBD1. The germline CDR1 and CDR2 sequences are GTSNPN and SVGIG (reference sequence). The length of the CDR3 is 15 residues. The J segment lost 8 bases and the V segment lost 1 base, leaving 10 bases of the junction unmatched. The CDR3, as DNA: TGTGCCTGGAGTGCGACAGGGACGTTCAGGGAAAAACTGTTTTTT. Translated, it gives CAWSATGTFREKLFF.

The sample holds a few counts of this clone. This chain uses TRBV27 with TRBJ2-5, with 7 bases identical to TRBD1. The ends lost 2 bases at V and 5 bases at J; junction bases unmatched: 5. The CDR3 covers 14 residues. Germline assignment: CDR1 MNHEY and CDR2 SMNVEV (reference sequence). The CDR3 region is CASSLRQGRETQYF. Here the CDR3 DNA reads TGTGCCAGCAGTTTAAGACAGGGTAGGGAGACCCAGTACTTC.

V and J are TRBV7-2 and TRBJ1-1; 9 bases map to TRBD1. V was clipped by 1 base and J by 6 bases; unmatched bases: 9. The CDR3 length is 16 residues. Germline CDR1 SGHTA, CDR2 FQGNSA. The CDR3, as DNA: TGTGCCAGCAGCTTAGTAGGGAACAGGGGGCGACCTGAAGCTTTCTTT. Protein product: CASSLVGNRGRPEAFF.

In this sample, this clone turned up once. This rearrangement joins TRBV18 to TRBJ1-5; no firm D call. The ends were cut back, 4 bases at V and 3 bases at J, with 10 bases in the middle. The length of the CDR3 is 14 residues. Per the germline V gene, CDR1 is KGHSH and CDR2 is LQKENI. DNA of the CDR3: TGTGCCAGCTCACTGGGCCTTTCCAATCAGCCCCAGCATTTT. Translated: CASSLGLSNQPQHF.

The gene calls are TRBV7-3 and TRBJ2-5; 13 bases are shared with TRBD2. Germline V CDR1 and CDR2: SGHTA, FQGTGA. The CDR3 sequence is 16 residues long. J gave up 3 bases and V 2 bases, and 3 bases lay outside the gene matches. The DNA for the CDR3 is TGTGCCAGCAGCTTAGGGGGACTAGCGGGGAAAGAGACCCAGTACTTC. Amino acids: CASSLGGLAGKETQYF.

V and J are TRBV7-3 and TRBJ2-5; TRBD2 aligns across 13 bases. Looked up from germline, CDR1 is SGHTA and CDR2 is FQGTGA. The V segment lost 5 bases and the J segment 5 bases; nucleotides outside the gene matches: 5. This CDR3 comprises 15 residues. The CDR3 reads CASSLGLAGVETQYF. The CDR3 DNA is TGTGCCAGCAGCCTTGGACTAGCGGGAGTGGAGACCCAGTACTTC. Variable domain in full (rest from reference TRBV7-3 and TRBJ2-5): GAGVSQTPSNKVTEKGKYVELRCDPISGHTALYWYRQSLGQGPEFLIYFQGTGAADDSGLPNDRFFAVRPEGSVSTLKIQRTERGDSAVYLCASSLGLAGVETQYFGPGTRLLVL.

V usage is TRBV28 and J usage is TRBJ1-3; D remains unclear. This CDR3 has 16 amino acids. V was cut by 4 bases and J by 3 bases, with 16 bases left in between. Germline values: CDR1 MDHEN, CDR2 SYDVKM. The CDR3 is CASSSSHGGLGNTIYF. CDR3 nucleotides: TGTGCCAGCAGTTCGTCACACGGAGGCCTTGGAAACACCATATATTTT.

V is TRBV6-6 and J is TRBJ1-1; TRBD1 aligns across 8 bases. The CDR3 totals 12 residues. CDR1 and CDR2 (germline): MNHNY, SVGAGI (reference sequence). With V trimmed by 7 bases and J by 6 bases, 4 bases remained unmatched. The CDR3 region is CASNGQGPEAFF. The CDR3 nucleotides are TGTGCCAGCAATGGACAGGGCCCTGAAGCTTTCTTT.

The chain is built from TRBV5-8 and TRBJ2-5; D is perhaps TRBD2 (6 bases). The DNA matches TRBJ2-7 better at its end, which makes the J call doubtful. There are 16 residues in the CDR3. Germline CDR1 and CDR2: SGHTS and YDEGEE. CDR3 sequence (DNA): TGTGCCAGCAGAAAAAAAGCGGGCCCGAGCTCCTACGAGCAGTACTTC. The encoded protein is CASRKKAGPSSYEQYF.

As DNA, the CDR3 is TGCAGCGCCCATACCGCGGGGGCGGGCGGCTACACCTTC. It is translated as CSAHTAGAGGYTF. The chain employs TRBV29-1 and TRBJ1-2; maybe TRBD1 (6 bases). Germline V gives CDR1 SQVTM, CDR2 ANQGSEA. CDR3 length equals 13 residues. V lost 7 bases and J 8 bases, leaving 20 bases between the germline ends.

V usage is TRBV7-7 and J usage is TRBJ2-2; no clear D. Per the germline V gene, CDR1 is SSHAT and CDR2 is FNYEAQ (reference sequence). The CDR3 is 14 amino acids. V gave up 1 base and J gave up 5 bases, with 8 bases separating them. The CDR3 is CASSLGRGTGELFF. CDR3 nucleotides: TGTGCCAGCAGCTTAGGGCGCGGAACCGGGGAGCTGTTTTTT. The full variable domain, in which reference TRBV7-7 and TRBJ2-2 provide the parts outside the CDR3, is GAGVSQSPRYKVTKRGQDVTLRCDPISSHATLYWYQQALGQGPEFLTYFNYEAQPDKSGLPSDRFSAERPEGSISTLTIQRTEQRDSAMYRCASSLGRGTGELFFGEGSRLTVL.

Here the CDR3 reads CASSRDTFNQPQHF. CDR3 DNA sequence: TGTGCCAGCAGCCGGGACACCTTCAATCAGCCCCAGCATTTT. This chain links TRBV6-5 with TRBJ1-5, with D possibly TRBD1 on 6 matching bases. CDR1 is MNHEY, CDR2 SVGAGI, per germline. Trimming left V 6 bases short and J 3 bases short, with 12 bases between. The CDR3 runs to 14 residues.

This clone was counted a single time. The chain joins TRBV15 to TRBJ2-1, with 13 bases that match TRBD2. V was pared by 5 bases and J by 16 bases, with 14 bases of the junction left unmatched. The germline V gene encodes CDR1 LNHNV and CDR2 YYDKDF (reference sequence). The CDR3 loop spans 15 amino acids. The CDR3 sequence is CATSARTSGSGGKFF. The DNA for the CDR3 is TGTGCCACCAGCGCACGGACTAGCGGGAGTGGAGGTAAATTCTTC.

The gene calls are TRBV6-6 and TRBJ2-7, with 7 bases aligning to TRBD2. V was clipped by 4 bases and J by 7 bases; unmatched bases: 10. This CDR3 contains 14 residues. Looked up from germline, CDR1 is MNHNY and CDR2 is SVGAGI (reference sequence). In nucleotides, the CDR3 is TGTGCCAGCAGTTTGCCGGGACTACATAGTGAGCAGTACTTC. This gives the protein CASSLPGLHSEQYF.

The CDR3 loop is CSVEGSRGPDTQYF. In nucleotides, the CDR3 is TGCAGCGTTGAAGGAAGTCGAGGGCCGGATACGCAGTATTTT. The chain links TRBV29-1 to TRBJ2-3, with a possible D match to TRBD2 (5 bases). V gave up 1 base and J gave up 6 bases, with 14 bases separating them. The CDR3 consists of 14 residues. The germline gives CDR1 SQVTM, CDR2 ANQGSEA.

This rearrangement joins TRBV27 to TRBJ1-1; no definite D call. Trimming stripped 6 bases from V and 4 bases from J, with 18 bases between. Germline V gives CDR1 MNHEY, CDR2 SMNVEV (reference sequence). The CDR3 length is 15 residues. The CDR3 region has the DNA TGTGCCAGCAGCCGTACTATAAAAGGAGGCACTGAAGCTTTCTTT. Its translation is CASSRTIKGGTEAFF.

The chain carries TRBV5-4 and TRBJ2-2; D remains unclear. CDR1 and CDR2 from the germline V gene are SGHNT and YYREEE (reference sequence). The length of the CDR3 is 15 residues. Trimming removed 0 bases from V and 4 bases from J, with 10 bases in between. The CDR3 nucleotides are TGTGCCAGCAGCTTGGCCCAGGCTCGCACCGGGGAGCTGTTTTTT. Protein sequence: CASSLAQARTGELFF. Filled out from reference TRBV5-4 and TRBJ2-2, the complete variable domain reads ETGVTQSPTHLIKTRGQQVTLRCSSQSGHNTVSWYQQALGQGPQFIFQYYREEENGRGNFPPRFSGLQFPNYSSELNVNALELDDSALYLCASSLAQARTGELFFGEGSRLTVL.

Only a few counts were recorded for this clone. The CDR3 nucleotides are TGCAGCGCCCGGTCCGGGCAGTACTTC. This codes for CSARSGQYF. The chain is built from TRBV29-1 and TRBJ2-7, with no clear D. This CDR3 comprises 9 residues. CDR1 SQVTM and CDR2 ANQGSEA come from the germline V gene. Trimming shortened V by 7 bases and J by 9 bases, and 10 bases separated the two germline ends.

The V and J genes are TRBV5-1 and TRBJ1-3; 10 nucleotides line up with TRBD1. CDR1 and CDR2 from the germline V gene are SGHRS and YFSETQ. The CDR3 contains 17 residues. The V and J ends lost 3 bases and 2 bases, in that order; junction bases with no gene match: 8. CDR3 sequence: CASSSEGQGNPGNTIYF. The CDR3 DNA reads TGCGCCAGCAGCTCGGAGGGACAGGGGAACCCTGGAAACACCATATATTTT.

This chain connects TRBV5-4 to TRBJ2-7; 8 nucleotides match TRBD1. The CDR3 length is 15 residues. Germline V gene data show CDR1 as SGHNT and CDR2 as YYREEE (reference sequence). The J segment lost 5 bases and the V segment lost 0 bases, leaving 7 bases of the junction unmatched. CDR3 sequence reads: CASSLDPGGFDEQYF. Here the CDR3 DNA reads TGTGCCAGCAGCTTGGATCCAGGGGGCTTCGACGAGCAGTACTTC.

This clone has a single count. The chain is built from TRBV29-1 and TRBJ2-1, with D perhaps matching TRBD1 (6 bases). The CDR3 has 12 residues. The V end was cut by 8 bases, the J end by 7 bases, with 15 bases between. The germline CDR1 and CDR2 sequences are SQVTM and ANQGSEA. In DNA form, the CDR3 reads TGCAGCTATGCAGGGGTAGCGAATGAGCAGTTCTTC. Its protein is CSYAGVANEQFF.

The chain is built from TRBV18 and TRBJ1-1; D remains unclear. With 5 bases removed from V and 5 bases from J, the gap between germline ends came to 21 bases. Looked up from germline, CDR1 is KGHSH and CDR2 is LQKENI. The CDR3 is 16 residues long. CDR3: CASSKPEGGYTTEAFF. The CDR3 region has the DNA TGTGCCAGCTCAAAACCGGAGGGAGGGTATACGACTGAAGCTTTCTTT.

The chain has TRBV6-1 and TRBJ1-5, with no clear D. From germline, CDR1 is MNHNS and CDR2 SASEGT. Trimming removed 2 bases at V and 2 bases at J, with 10 bases between. The CDR3 is 15 amino acids. This CDR3 is CASSELRTGNQPQHF. CDR3 sequence (DNA): TGTGCCAGCAGTGAACTAAGGACTGGCAATCAGCCCCAGCATTTT.

This chain uses TRBV5-8 with TRBJ2-3; D gene uncertain. CDR3 length: 15 amino acids. Trimming left V 1 base short and J 1 base short, with 10 bases between. CDR1 and CDR2 from the germline V gene are SGHTS and YDEGEE. The CDR3 is CASSLRLGGTDTQYF. The CDR3 DNA follows: TGTGCCAGCAGCTTGAGGCTAGGTGGCACAGATACGCAGTATTTT. The variable domain in full, completed from reference TRBV5-8 and TRBJ2-3, reads EAGVTQSPTHLIKTRGQQATLRCSPISGHTSVYWYQQALGLGLQFLLWYDEGEERNRGNFPPRFSGRQFPNYSSELNVNALELEDSALYLCASSLRLGGTDTQYFGPGTRLTVL.

The chain recombines TRBV6-6 with TRBJ1-1, with 7 bases aligning to TRBD1. The CDR3 is made up of 14 amino acids. Germline V gives CDR1 MNHNY, CDR2 SVGAGI (reference sequence). Losses at the gene ends were 3 bases for V and 10 bases for J; bases not matched to a gene: 11. The CDR3 reads CASSYVGQTQIAFF. CDR3 DNA: TGTGCCAGCAGTTATGTGGGACAGACCCAGATAGCTTTCTTT.

The chain joins TRBV7-3 to TRBJ1-1, with D hard to call. Trimming left V 4 bases short and J 7 bases short, with 13 bases between. The V gene's germline CDR1 is SGHTA and CDR2 FQGTGA. The CDR3 has 13 amino acids. The CDR3 DNA reads as TGTGCCAGCAGCTCCGAAACGGGAGTTGAAGCTTTCTTT. It encodes CASSSETGVEAFF.

The gene calls are TRBV5-1 and TRBJ1-2; 10 nucleotides align to TRBD1. V gave up 4 bases and J gave up 3 bases; unmatched junction bases: 6. CDR1 and CDR2 (germline): SGHRS, YFSETQ. The CDR3 runs to 15 residues. DNA for the CDR3: TGCGCCAGCAGCAGACAGGGGGCGGGGGACTATGGCTACACCTTC. Translation: CASSRQGAGDYGYTF.

The chain has TRBV7-2 and TRBJ2-3, with 10 bases that match TRBD2. Germline V CDR1 and CDR2: SGHTA, FQGNSA. The CDR3 extends over 17 amino acids. The trim removed 5 bases at V and 6 bases at J, leaving 14 bases unmatched. The CDR3 nucleotides are TGTGCCAGCAGCCCCACCGGCGTAGCGGGAGGATGGGATACGCAGTATTTT. Amino acids: CASSPTGVAGGWDTQYF.

This chain uses TRBV2 with TRBJ1-2; a possible D gene is TRBD1 (5 bases). Looked up from germline, CDR1 is SNHLY and CDR2 is FYNNEI. This CDR3 has 12 residues. V was cut by 4 bases and J by 4 bases, with 7 bases left in between. The CDR3: CASSVQGYGYTF. The DNA for the CDR3 is TGTGCCAGCAGTGTTCAGGGCTATGGCTACACCTTC.